The source of this TCR beta chain is a study of blood T cells in healthy people across ages. PCR was performed a second time for about 7 to 12 cycles using a sample-barcoded 5' primer and a J-beta primer mix. TCRdb re-called the 5' RACE reads through MiXCR, storing one row per CDR3 protein. The sample lists 1,300,000 or so distinct CDR3 sequences, approximately 59% occurring once. The CDR3 is made up of 15 amino acids. Germline CDR1 is MGHRA and CDR2 is YSYEKL. The V and J ends lost 3 bases and 0 bases respectively, with 9 bases between them. The origin of this receptor is a man younger than 35 in good health. This chain connects TRBV4-1 to TRBJ1-5; D unclear. Sequenced: blood. CDR3 sequence (DNA): TGCGCCAGCAGCCAGCAGCGGAATAGCAATCAGCCCCAGCATTTT. As protein: CASSQQRNSNQPQHF.